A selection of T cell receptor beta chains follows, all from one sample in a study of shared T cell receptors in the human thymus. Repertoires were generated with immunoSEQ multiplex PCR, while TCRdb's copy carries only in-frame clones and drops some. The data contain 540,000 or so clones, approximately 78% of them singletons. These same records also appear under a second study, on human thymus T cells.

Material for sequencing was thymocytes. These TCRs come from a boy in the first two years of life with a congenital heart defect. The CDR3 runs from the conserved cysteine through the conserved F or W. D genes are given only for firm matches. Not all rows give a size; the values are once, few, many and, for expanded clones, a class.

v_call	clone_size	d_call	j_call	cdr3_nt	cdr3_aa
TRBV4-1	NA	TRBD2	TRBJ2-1	TGCGCCAGCAGCCGAGCCGGGACTAGCGGGATCTATGAGCAGTTCTTC	CASSRAGTSGIYEQFF
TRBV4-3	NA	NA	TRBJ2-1	TGCGCCAGCAGCCGGCGGGCGGGGGAGCAGTTCTTC	CASSRRAGEQFF
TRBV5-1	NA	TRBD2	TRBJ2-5	TGCGCCAGCAGCTTGGAGCTAGCGGGAGAGGGAAAGACCCAGTACTTC	CASSLELAGEGKTQYF
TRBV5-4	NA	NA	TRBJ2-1	TGTGCCAGCAGCTTGCCCGGCGGCAGACTATACAATGAGCAGTTCTTC	CASSLPGGRLYNEQFF
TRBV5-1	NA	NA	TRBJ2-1	TGCGCCAGCAGCGGAACAACAGTCTACAATGAGCAGTTCTTC	CASSGTTVYNEQFF
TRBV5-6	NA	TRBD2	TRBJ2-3	TGTGCCAGCAGCCTCGATCACCGGGAGGGCCACACAGATACGCAGTATTTT	CASSLDHREGHTDTQYF
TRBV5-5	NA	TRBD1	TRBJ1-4	TGTGCCAGCAGCGGAGGGACAGGGGCTCGGACTAATGAAAAACTGTTTTTT	CASSGGTGARTNEKLFF
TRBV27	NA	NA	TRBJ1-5	TGTGCCAGCAGTTCTTCTTGGCTTCTGTTGCCCCAGCATTTT	CASSSSWLLLPQHF
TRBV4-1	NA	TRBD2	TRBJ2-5	TGCGCCAGCAGCCAAGAAACTGGTAGGGTAGCGGGAGCTGAGACCCAGTACTTC	CASSQETGRVAGAETQYF
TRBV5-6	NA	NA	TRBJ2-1	TGTGCCAGCAGCCGGCCGGGAGAAAATGAGCAGTTCTTC	CASSRPGENEQFF
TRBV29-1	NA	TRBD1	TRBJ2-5	TGCAGCGTGGGACAGGGGCGACAAGAGACCCAGTACTTC	CSVGQGRQETQYF
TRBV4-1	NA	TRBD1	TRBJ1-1	TGCGCCAGCAGCCACGGGACAGGGGGAATTGGGGCTTTCTTT	CASSHGTGGIGAFF
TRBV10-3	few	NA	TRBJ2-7	TGTGCCATCAGTGAGGGTGGGGGGAGCTCCTACGAGCAGTACTTC	CAISEGGGSSYEQYF
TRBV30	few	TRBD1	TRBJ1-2	TGTGCCTGGAGTATACCGGGACAGGGATTTGGCTACACCTTC	CAWSIPGQGFGYTF
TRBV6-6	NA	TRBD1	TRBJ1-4	TGTGCCAGCAGTTCGGGACAGGGCAAGGGGGAAAAACTGTTTTTT	CASSSGQGKGEKLFF
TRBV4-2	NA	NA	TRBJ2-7	TGTGCCAGCAGCCAAGATTCCAGGCAGGGCAGGGGCGAGCAGTACTTC	CASSQDSRQGRGEQYF
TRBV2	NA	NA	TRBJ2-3	TGTGCCAGCAAAGGCAGCGTGACAGATACGCAGTATTTT	CASKGSVTDTQYF
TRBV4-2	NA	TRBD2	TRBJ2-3	TGTGCCAGCAGCCCATGCGAGACTAGCGGGAGTATGACAGATACGCAGTATTTT	CASSPCETSGSMTDTQYF
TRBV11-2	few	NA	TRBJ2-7	TGTGCCAGCAGCTTGGGCCATAACTACGAGCAGTACTTC	CASSLGHNYEQYF
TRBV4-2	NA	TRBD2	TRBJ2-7	TGTGCCAGCAGCCAAGATCTTGGACTAGCGGGGTTCAGGGCCTACGAGCAGTACTTC	CASSQDLGLAGFRAYEQYF
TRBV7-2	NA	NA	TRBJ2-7	TGTGCCAGCAGCTCCCGGGGGGAGCAGTACTTC	CASSSRGEQYF
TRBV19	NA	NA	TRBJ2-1	TGTGCCAGTAGTATGACGGGGAGCTCCTACAATGAGCAGTTCTTC	CASSMTGSSYNEQFF